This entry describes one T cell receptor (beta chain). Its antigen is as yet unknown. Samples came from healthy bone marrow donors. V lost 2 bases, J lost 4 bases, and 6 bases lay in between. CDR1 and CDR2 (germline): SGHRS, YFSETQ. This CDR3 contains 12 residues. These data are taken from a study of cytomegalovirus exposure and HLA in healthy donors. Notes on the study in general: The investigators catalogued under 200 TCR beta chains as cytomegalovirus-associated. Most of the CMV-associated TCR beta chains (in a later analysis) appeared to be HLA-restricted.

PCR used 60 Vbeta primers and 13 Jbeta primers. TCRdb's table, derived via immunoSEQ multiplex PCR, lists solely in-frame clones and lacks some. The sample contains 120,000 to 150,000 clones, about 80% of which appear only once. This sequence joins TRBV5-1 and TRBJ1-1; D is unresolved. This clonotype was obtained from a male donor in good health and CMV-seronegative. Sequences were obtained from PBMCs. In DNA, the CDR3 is TGCGCCAGCAGCTTAGAGGGCACTGAAGCTTTCTTT. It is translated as CASSLEGTEAFF.